This T cell receptor beta chain was obtained from a study of blood T cells in healthy people across ages. A sample-barcoded 5' primer and a J-beta primer mix were used in a second PCR of roughly 7 to 12 cycles. One entry per CDR3 protein, called by TCRdb with MiXCR from the 5' RACE reads. The repertoire holds about 540,000 distinct CDR3 sequences, with approximately 25% as singletons. The donors, healthy Caucasians from Russia, were aged roughly 6 to 100. V lost 4 bases, J lost 2 bases, and 8 bases lay in between. The germline CDR1 and CDR2 sequences are SGHTA and FQGNSA. This CDR3 region has 13 residues. General observations from the study: Roughly linearly, TCR beta diversity per million T cells fell as age increased.

This clonotype was recorded many times. Its antigen remains unidentified. These same records also appear under a second study, on T cells of mothers and their children.

This sequence joins TRBV7-2 and TRBJ2-5, with D maybe TRBD2 (6 bases). The clonotype was recovered from a boy between 10 and 17 years old in good health. The source material was blood. The CDR3 sequence is CASSSGLQETQYF. In DNA form, the CDR3 reads TGTGCCAGCAGCTCCGGACTACAAGAGACCCAGTACTTC.